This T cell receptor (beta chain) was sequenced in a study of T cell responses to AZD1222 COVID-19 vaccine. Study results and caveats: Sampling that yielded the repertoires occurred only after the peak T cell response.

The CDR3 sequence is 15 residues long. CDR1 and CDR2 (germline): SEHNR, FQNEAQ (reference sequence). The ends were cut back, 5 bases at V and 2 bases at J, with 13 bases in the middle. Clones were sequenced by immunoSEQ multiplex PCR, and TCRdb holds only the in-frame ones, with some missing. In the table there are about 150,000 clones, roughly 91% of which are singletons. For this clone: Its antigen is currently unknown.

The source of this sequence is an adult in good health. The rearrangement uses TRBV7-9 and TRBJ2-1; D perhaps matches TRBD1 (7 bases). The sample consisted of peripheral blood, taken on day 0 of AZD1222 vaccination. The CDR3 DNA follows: TGTGCCAGCAGCCCCAGGGGGGATACCTACAATGAGCAGTTCTTC. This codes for CASSPRGDTYNEQFF.